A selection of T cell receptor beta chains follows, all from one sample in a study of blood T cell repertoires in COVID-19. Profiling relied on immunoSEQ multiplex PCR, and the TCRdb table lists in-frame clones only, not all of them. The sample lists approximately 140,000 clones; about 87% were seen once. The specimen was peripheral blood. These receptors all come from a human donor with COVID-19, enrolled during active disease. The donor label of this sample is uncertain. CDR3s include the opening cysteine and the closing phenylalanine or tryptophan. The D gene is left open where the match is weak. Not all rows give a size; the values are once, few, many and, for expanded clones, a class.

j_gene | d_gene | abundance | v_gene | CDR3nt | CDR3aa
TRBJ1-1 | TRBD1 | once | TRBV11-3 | TGTGCCAGCAGCTCCGACGGACAGGGAGAAGCTTTCTTT | CASSSDGQGEAFF
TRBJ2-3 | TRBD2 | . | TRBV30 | TGTGCCTGGAGTCCAGTCGGGGGGGGCTGGGGAACGCAGTATTTT | CAWSPVGGGWGTQYF
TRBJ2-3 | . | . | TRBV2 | TGTGCCGGCAGTGTGAGCAGCACAGATACGCAGTATTTT | CAGSVSSTDTQYF
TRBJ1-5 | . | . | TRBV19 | TGTGCCAGTAGTATAGTCCAGGGCCAGACGCAGCCCCAGCATTTT | CASSIVQGQTQPQHF
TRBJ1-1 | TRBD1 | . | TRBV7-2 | TGTGCCAGCAGCCGACAGGGTGCCAGTGAAGCTTTCTTT | CASSRQGASEAFF
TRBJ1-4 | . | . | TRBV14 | TGTGCCAGCAGCCAGGGGGGTGGTGAAAAACTGTTTTTT | CASSQGGGEKLFF
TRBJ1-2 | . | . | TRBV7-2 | TGTGCCAGCAGCTTAGCGGGCAGGGGCTATGGCTACACCTTC | CASSLAGRGYGYTF
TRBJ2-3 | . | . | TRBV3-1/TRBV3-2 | TGTGCCAGCAGCCCCGGTCCGGGGATATCCACAGATACGCAGTATTTT | CASSPGPGISTDTQYF
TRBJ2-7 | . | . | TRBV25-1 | TGTGCCAGCAGTGATGCTGGGGCAGGGTCCGAGCAGTACTTC | CASSDAGAGSEQYF
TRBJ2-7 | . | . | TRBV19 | TGTGCCAGTAGTATCAGGGAAGGGTTCTACGAGCAGTACTTC | CASSIREGFYEQYF
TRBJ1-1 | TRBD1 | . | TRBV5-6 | TGTGCCAGCAGCCCTCGCGGGACAGCTCATGAAGCTTTCTTT | CASSPRGTAHEAFF
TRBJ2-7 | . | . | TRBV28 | TGTGCCAGCATCCCTGTGGACACGAAGCCACACTACGAGCAGTACTTC | CASIPVDTKPHYEQYF
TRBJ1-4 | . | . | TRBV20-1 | TGCAGTGCTAGTACAGGAATTAATGAAAAACTGTTTTTT | CSASTGINEKLFF
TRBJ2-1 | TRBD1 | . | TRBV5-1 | TGCGCCAGCAGCTTGGACAGCGGACAGGGCGGGGATGAGCAGTTCTTC | CASSLDSGQGGDEQFF
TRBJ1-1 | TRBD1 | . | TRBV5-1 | TGCGCCAGCAGCCTAATGACAGGGGGTACTGAAGCTTTCTTT | CASSLMTGGTEAFF
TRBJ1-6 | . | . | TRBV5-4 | TGTGCCAGCAGCTTGGCCCGGTTAGGGGCTAATTCACCCCTCCACTTT | CASSLARLGANSPLHF
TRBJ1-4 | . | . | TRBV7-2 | TGTGCCAGCAGCTTGGGGGGGACTCATGAAAAACTGTTTTTT | CASSLGGTHEKLFF
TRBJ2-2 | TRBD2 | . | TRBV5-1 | TGCGCCAGCAGCCGCGGTGGCCTTAGCGGGATGAACACCGGGGAGCTGTTTTTT | CASSRGGLSGMNTGELFF
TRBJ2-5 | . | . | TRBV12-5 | TGTGCTAGTGGTTTGGGACTCCAAGAGACCCAGTACTTC | CASGLGLQETQYF
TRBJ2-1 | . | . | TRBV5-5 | TGTGCCAGCAGCTTGGCTAGGACAAACAATGAGCAGTTCTTC | CASSLARTNNEQFF
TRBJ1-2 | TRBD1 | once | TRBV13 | TGTGCCAGCAGCTTAGGGGCAGGGGGCTTTGGCTACACCTTC | CASSLGAGGFGYTF
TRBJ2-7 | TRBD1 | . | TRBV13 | TGTGCCAGCAGCTCCCGGGACAGGGGACCTTCCTACGAGCAGTACTTC | CASSSRDRGPSYEQYF
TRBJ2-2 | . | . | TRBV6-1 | TGTGCCAGCAGTGAAGCGCCGGGTGCGAACACCGGGGAGCTGTTTTTT | CASSEAPGANTGELFF
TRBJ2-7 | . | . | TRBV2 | TGTGCCAGCAGTGAAGCGGAGGGGCTCGGGGGCGAGCAGTACTTC | CASSEAEGLGGEQYF
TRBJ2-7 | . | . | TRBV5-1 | TGCGCCAGCAGCTTGGATCAGGGCTACGAGCAGTACTTC | CASSLDQGYEQYF
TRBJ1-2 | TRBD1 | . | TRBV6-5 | TGTGCCAGCAAGCGACAGGGTTCTGGCTACACCTTC | CASKRQGSGYTF
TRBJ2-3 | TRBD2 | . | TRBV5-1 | TGCGCCAGCAGGTGGTGGACTAGCGGGAGGGTCGATACGCAGTATTTT | CASRWWTSGRVDTQYF
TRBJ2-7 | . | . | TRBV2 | TGTGCTACGGGGTTTCTTGTCCACGAGCAGTACTTC | CATGFLVHEQYF
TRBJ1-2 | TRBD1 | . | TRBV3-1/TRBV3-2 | TGTGCCAGCAGCCAGCGGGGACAGGGGGCGGTTGGCTACACCTTC | CASSQRGQGAVGYTF
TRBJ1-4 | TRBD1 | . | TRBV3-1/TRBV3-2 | TGTGCCAGCAGCTTTGGACAGGGATTGTTTTTT | CASSFGQGLFF
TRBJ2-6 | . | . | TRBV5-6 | TGTGCCAGCAGCTGGACATTAGACTCTGGGGCCAACGTCCTGACTTTC | CASSWTLDSGANVLTF
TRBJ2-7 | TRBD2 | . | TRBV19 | TGTGCCAGTAGTATTGGGCGGGGGAGTTACGAGCAGTACTTC | CASSIGRGSYEQYF
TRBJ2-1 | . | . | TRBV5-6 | TGTGCCAGCAGCTTGGGAGGGGGCTCCTACAATGAGCAGTTCTTC | CASSLGGGSYNEQFF
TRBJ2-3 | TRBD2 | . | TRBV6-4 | TGTGCCAGCAGTGACCGGGCTAGCGGGGGCTCAGATACGCAGTATTTT | CASSDRASGGSDTQYF
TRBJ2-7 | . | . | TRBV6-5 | TGTGCCAGCAGTTACGGCAGCCTAGCTCTAGGCTACGAGCAGTACTTC | CASSYGSLALGYEQYF
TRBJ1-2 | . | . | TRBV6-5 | TGTGCCAGCAGTCCCTTAGACAGAGATGGCTACACCTTC | CASSPLDRDGYTF
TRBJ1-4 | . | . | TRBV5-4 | TGTGCCAGCAGCTTGGATCTGGTTCAGGGTGGGGAAAAACTGTTTTTT | CASSLDLVQGGEKLFF
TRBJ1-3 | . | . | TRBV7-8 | TGTGCCAGCAGCCCTTGGGCAGGGCCCTCTGGAAACACCATATATTTT | CASSPWAGPSGNTIYF
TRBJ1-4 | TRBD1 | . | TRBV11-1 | TGTGCCAGCAGCCAAATCGGGACAGGGAGACAACTGTTTTTT | CASSQIGTGRQLFF